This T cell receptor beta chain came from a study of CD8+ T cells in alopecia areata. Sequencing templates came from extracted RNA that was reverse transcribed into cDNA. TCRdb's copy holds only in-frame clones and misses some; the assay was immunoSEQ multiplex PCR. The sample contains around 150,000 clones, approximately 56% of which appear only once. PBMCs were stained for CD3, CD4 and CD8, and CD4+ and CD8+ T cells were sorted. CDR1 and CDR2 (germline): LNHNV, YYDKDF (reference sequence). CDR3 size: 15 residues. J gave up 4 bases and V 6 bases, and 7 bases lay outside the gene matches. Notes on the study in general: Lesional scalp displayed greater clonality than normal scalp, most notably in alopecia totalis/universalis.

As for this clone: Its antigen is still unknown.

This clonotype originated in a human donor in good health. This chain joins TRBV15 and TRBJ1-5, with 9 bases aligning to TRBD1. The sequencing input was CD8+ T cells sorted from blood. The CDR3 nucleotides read TGTGCCACCAGTAGGGCCGGACAGGGGAATCAGCCCCAGCATTTT. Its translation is CATSRAGQGNQPQHF.